The T cell receptor beta chain described here comes from a study of shared clonotypes between healthy human individuals. Study-wide findings and caveats: Sorted-subset samples were not fully sequenced, rarefaction indicated. Against clonotypes common to all four donors, non-shared ones had lower generation probabilities.

As concerns this clone: Its antigen remains unknown.

Only CD45RO-negative cells positively selected for CCR7 counted as naive CD8 cells, so terminally differentiated effector memory CD45RA+ cells were excluded. Under the authors' procedure: There were no quality scores in the junction-only immunoSEQ sequences, so filtering differed. Clones were read by immunoSEQ multiplex PCR, and TCRdb kept only the in-frame ones, dropping some. The V and J calls and the clone size are those of that table, but D and trimming were determined from the DNA. The table lists fewer than 850,000 clones, 96% of them singletons, with less than 0.25% in the top ten. CDR1 and CDR2 (germline): MNHEY, SVGAGI. The ends were cut back, 8 bases at V and 4 bases at J, with 13 bases in the middle. This CDR3 region has 13 residues.

Material for sequencing was naive CD8+ T cells sorted from blood. This receptor was obtained from a young man in good health. V is TRBV6-5 and J is TRBJ2-3; D remains ambiguous. The CDR3 coding sequence is TGTGCCAGCGGAAGTTACTGGGCAGATACGCAGTATTTT. Protein sequence: CASGSYWADTQYF.